The clone carrying this TCR beta chain was seen once. Sequencing used immunoSEQ multiplex PCR; TCRdb keeps in-frame clones, though not all of them. This sample carries about 260,000 clones, roughly 87% of them seen once, and the ten largest clones take about 0.65%. The CDR3 runs to 14 residues. Trimming stripped 6 bases from V and 5 bases from J, with 16 bases between. CDR1 and CDR2 (germline): LNHDA, SQIVND (reference sequence). The data stem from a study of blood T cell repertoires in COVID-19. The sample was peripheral blood. The chain combines TRBV19 with TRBJ1-2; D gene unclear. The clonotype originates from a human donor in a cohort sampled during active COVID-19. CDR3 protein: CASSPLSEFYGYTF. The CDR3 DNA reads TGTGCCAGTAGCCCTCTGTCGGAGTTTTATGGCTACACCTTC.